The 22 T cell receptor beta chains below all came from one sample that was sequenced in a study of circulating CD8 cells and anti-PD-1 response in melanoma. The QIAseq Immune Repertoire TCR panel built the libraries from roughly 15 ng of total RNA. TCRdb ran MiXCR on the reads and lists one entry per CDR3 protein. Of fewer than 500 distinct CDR3 sequences listed, less than 10% are singletons. Four subsets defined by PD-1 and/or TIGIT were sorted from live CD3+CD8+TCRalphabeta+ cells. The specimen comprised CD8+ T cells from PBMCs, sampled at baseline or after one month of anti-PD-1 therapy (not recorded which). These TCRs come from a human donor with melanoma.

Relative to its sample, this clonotype is large. V gene TRBV3-1 combines with J gene TRBJ2-1, with 14 bases aligning to TRBD2. Germline-derived CDR1 and CDR2 are LGHDT and YNNKEL (reference sequence). The CDR3 length is 18 residues. V lost 1 base to trimming and J lost 8 bases; unmatched junction nucleotides: 10. CDR3 region: CASSQVELTSGRADEQFF. Here the CDR3 DNA reads TGTGCCAGCAGCCAAGTCGAACTGACTAGCGGGAGGGCTGATGAGCAGTTCTTC.

This clonotype is medium-sized by share. J is TRBJ2-2 and V is TRBV7-8, with D perhaps TRBD1 (6 bases). The V end was cut by 4 bases, the J end by 4 bases, with 13 bases between. The germline V gene encodes CDR1 SGHVS and CDR2 FQNEAQ. The CDR3 sequence is 15 residues long. The CDR3 DNA is TGTGCCAGCAGCTCTTTCACAGGGCCCACCGGGGAGCTGTTTTTT. Its protein is CASSSFTGPTGELFF.

This clonotype is medium-sized. This chain uses TRBV27 with TRBJ2-1; D might be TRBD1 (5 bases). Germline V gives CDR1 MNHEY, CDR2 SMNVEV (reference sequence). This CDR3 has 15 residues. V was trimmed by 3 bases and J by 7 bases, leaving 16 bases between them. For the CDR3, the DNA is TGTGCCAGCAGTTTTTATGGGGCAGAATTGAATGAGCAGTTCTTC. Translation gives CASSFYGAELNEQFF.

This clonotype is classed as medium-sized (0.01 to 0.1%). V and J are TRBV27 and TRBJ2-5; D is possibly TRBD1 or TRBD2 (5 bases each). The CDR3 has 16 amino acids. V gave up 5 bases and J gave up 1 base, with 17 bases separating them. Germline CDR1 MNHEY, CDR2 SMNVEV (reference sequence). CDR3 in amino acids: CASSAPPPGPQETQYF. Written as DNA, the CDR3 is TGTGCCAGCAGTGCCCCCCCCCCGGGACCCCAAGAGACCCAGTACTTC.

This clonotype rates as medium-sized (0.01 to 0.1%). The CDR3 nucleotides are TGTGCCAGCAGCCAAGATAGCGGGGGGGTTAATGAGCAGTTCTTC. It encodes CASSQDSGGVNEQFF. The chain couples TRBV3-1 to TRBJ2-1, with TRBD2 matching over 11 bases. CDR1 and CDR2 from the germline V gene are LGHDT and YNNKEL (reference sequence). CDR3 size: 15 residues. Trimming cost V 0 bases and J 7 bases; bases outside gene matches: 2.

This clonotype is hyperexpanded within its sample. The rearrangement links TRBV20-1 to TRBJ2-3; no reliable D call. Germline CDR1 reads DFQATT; CDR2 reads SNEGSKA (reference sequence). Trimming removed 6 bases from V and 6 bases from J, with 16 bases in between. This CDR3 is built from 13 residues. The chain's CDR3 is CSAPVEFTDTQYF. In nucleotides, the CDR3 is TGCAGTGCCCCGGTGGAGTTTACGGATACGCAGTATTTT.

Sample share makes this clonotype large. The chain is built from TRBV7-2 and TRBJ2-7, with 12 bases matching TRBD2. After removal of 5 bases from V and 7 bases from J, the junction contained 9 bases not matched to a gene. CDR3 length: 15 residues. CDR1 SGHTA and CDR2 FQGNSA come from the germline V gene. This CDR3 is CASSNRTSGNREQYF. In DNA form, the CDR3 reads TGTGCCAGCAGCAACCGGACTAGCGGGAACCGAGAGCAGTACTTC.

Within the sample, this clonotype is large (0.1 to 1%). The genes are TRBV20-1 and TRBJ2-1; 7 positions agree with TRBD1. The V segment lost 5 bases and the J segment 9 bases; nucleotides outside the gene matches: 10. Germline V gene data show CDR1 as DFQATT and CDR2 as SNEGSKA (reference sequence). CDR3 length: 13 residues. The chain's CDR3 is CSAPPTGKVEQFF. The CDR3 coding sequence is TGCAGTGCTCCCCCGACAGGGAAGGTTGAGCAGTTCTTC.

By its share, this clonotype is large. The rearrangement links TRBV6-5 to TRBJ2-7; D is possibly TRBD1 (5 bases). The CDR3 contains 14 residues. The germline V and J ends were trimmed by 2 bases and 6 bases, with 14 bases remaining between them. The V gene's germline CDR1 is MNHEY and CDR2 SVGAGI. CDR3 sequence reads: CASSYGSGRIEQYF. In nucleotides, the CDR3 is TGTGCCAGCAGTTACGGGTCAGGGCGGATCGAGCAGTACTTC.

This clonotype is labeled large. This chain connects TRBV12-3 or TRBV12-4 to TRBJ2-1, with D possibly being TRBD1 (5 bases). Trimming took 8 bases from V and 6 from J, leaving 17 bases between them. This CDR3 has 14 amino acids. The CDR3 sequence: CASRGNRQPNEQFF. In DNA, the CDR3 is TGTGCCAGCCGAGGAAACAGGCAACCCAATGAGCAGTTCTTC.

Notes on this clonotype: This likely came from a read error, as a far larger clone is one base away. This chain connects TRBV6-2 or TRBV6-3 to TRBJ2-7; tentative D call: TRBD1 (6 bases). V was shortened by 3 bases and J by 4 bases, with 13 bases between the two germline ends. Germline CDR1 reads MNHEY; CDR2 reads SVGEGT. The CDR3 totals 14 residues. CDR3 DNA sequence: TGTGCCAGCAGTTATGACAGGAAACCTTACGAGCAGTACTTC. The encoded protein is CASSYDRKPYEQYF.

This clonotype is classed as large. This sequence joins TRBV7-6 and TRBJ2-6; D is possibly TRBD1 (5 bases). Germline V lookup: CDR1 SGHVS, CDR2 FNYEAQ. The CDR3 loop spans 15 amino acids. V lost 5 bases, J lost 3 bases, and 11 bases lay in between. CDR3 coding DNA: TGTGCCAGCAGCCTGGGGCAGGTTGGGGCCAACGTCCTGACTTTC. Protein sequence: CASSLGQVGANVLTF.

By share, this clonotype counts as hyperexpanded. J is TRBJ1-5 and V is TRBV2; D is ambiguous. Germline CDR1 and CDR2: SNHLY and FYNNEI. Trimming took 8 bases from V and 0 from J, leaving 17 bases between them. The CDR3 sequence is 16 residues long. This chain's CDR3 is CASESRPVYSNQPQHF. DNA of the CDR3: TGTGCCAGCGAATCCCGTCCGGTTTATAGCAATCAGCCCCAGCATTTT.

By share, this clonotype counts as large. This chain connects TRBV4-1 to TRBJ2-2; D uncertain. The germline CDR1 and CDR2 sequences are MGHRA and YSYEKL. The CDR3 has 16 amino acids. The V end was cut by 1 base, the J end by 0 bases, with 9 bases between. CDR3 sequence reads: CASSQVAGTNTGELFF. CDR3 in DNA: TGCGCCAGCAGCCAAGTAGCAGGAACGAACACCGGGGAGCTGTTTTTT.

On this clonotype itself: A single base separates this from a much larger clone, so it may be a read error. The chain has TRBV20-1 and TRBJ2-7; D uncertain. The CDR3 runs to 14 residues. Germline V CDR1 and CDR2: DFQATT, SNEGSKA (reference sequence). The ends were cut back, 3 bases at V and 1 base at J, with 13 bases in the middle. The CDR3 spells CSARGYFESYEQYF. The DNA of the CDR3 is TGCAGTGCTAGGGGCTACTTCGAATCCTACGAGCAGTACTTC.

This clonotype ranks as large. The chain uses TRBV28 and TRBJ2-3; 11 positions agree with TRBD2. Per the germline V gene, CDR1 is MDHEN and CDR2 is SYDVKM. CDR3 length: 17 amino acids. The V segment lost 8 bases and the J segment 3 bases; nucleotides outside the gene matches: 13. The CDR3 DNA is TGTGCCAGCCGATTCAGGGCTAGCGGGAGGAATACAGATACGCAGTATTTT. It specifies CASRFRASGRNTDTQYF.

Comments on this clonotype: With a much larger clone just one base away, this may be a read error. V usage is TRBV28 and J usage is TRBJ2-3; 10 bases fit TRBD1. V lost 6 bases to trimming and J lost 2 bases; unmatched junction nucleotides: 8. Germline CDR1 MDHEN, CDR2 SYDVKM. This CDR3 is 16 amino acids long. CDR3 sequence reads: CASRGLDRGATDTQYF. In nucleotides, the CDR3 is TGTGCCAGCAGAGGCCTGGACAGGGGGGCCACAGATACGCAGTATTTT.

By share, this clonotype counts as large. The V and J genes are TRBV7-3 and TRBJ2-1; 7 nucleotides align to TRBD1. This CDR3 spans 12 amino acids. CDR1 is SGHTA and CDR2 is FQGTGA in the germline V gene. V lost 6 bases and J lost 7; bases outside the gene matches: 3. The chain's CDR3 is CASSPTGNEQFF. DNA for the CDR3: TGTGCCAGCAGTCCGACAGGGAATGAGCAGTTCTTC.

This clonotype is large by share. This sequence joins TRBV28 and TRBJ2-3, with 8 bases fitting TRBD2. Germline V gene data show CDR1 as MDHEN and CDR2 as SYDVKM. This CDR3 has 16 residues. V trimming: 1 base; J trimming: 2 bases; junction bases outside the gene matches: 5. Written as DNA, the CDR3 is TGTGCCAGCAGTTTATCCCTAGCGGGTAACACAGATACGCAGTATTTT. Its protein product is CASSLSLAGNTDTQYF.

By share, this clonotype ranks as hyperexpanded (1% or more). V gene TRBV5-4 combines with J gene TRBJ2-2; D unclear. Germline lookup yields CDR1 SGHNT and CDR2 YYREEE (reference sequence). Trimming took 2 bases from V and 6 from J, leaving 8 bases between them. CDR3 length equals 13 residues. As DNA, the CDR3 is TGTGCCAGCAGCTTTAGTGATCCCGGGGAGCTGTTTTTT. Translation gives CASSFSDPGELFF. The whole variable domain, remainder taken from reference TRBV5-4 and TRBJ2-2, is ETGVTQSPTHLIKTRGQQVTLRCSSQSGHNTVSWYQQALGQGPQFIFQYYREEENGRGNFPPRFSGLQFPNYSSELNVNALELDDSALYLCASSFSDPGELFFGEGSRLTVL.

This clonotype rates as medium-sized. The chain has TRBV3-1 and TRBJ2-2; D might be TRBD1 (6 bases). This CDR3 region has 14 residues. Trimming cost V 1 base and J 10 bases, with 13 bases left between them. Germline V gene lookup returns CDR1 LGHDT and CDR2 YNNKEL (reference sequence). CDR3 sequence: CASSQVRGMEELFF. The CDR3 nucleotides read TGTGCCAGCAGCCAAGTGAGGGGGATGGAGGAGCTGTTTTTT.

As to this clonotype: The germline gene is not matched at one end of the junction; a read error may be the cause. The gene calls are TRBV7-2 and TRBJ2-1; D might be TRBD1 (6 bases). CDR3 length: 17 amino acids. Germline CDR1 is SGHTA and CDR2 is FQGNSA. The CDR3 DNA is TGTGCCAGCAGCTTAGCCCTAGGACAGTACTCCTACGATGAGCAGTTCTTC. It codes for CASSLALGQYSYDEQFF. The full variable domain, its missing parts supplied by reference TRBV7-2 and TRBJ2-1, is GAGVSQSPSNKVTEKGKDVELRCDPISGHTALYWYRQSLGQGLEFLIYFQGNSAPDKSGLPSDRFSAERTGGSVSTLTIQRTQQEDSAVYLCASSLALGQYSYDEQFFGPGTRLTVL.